These 26 T cell receptor beta chains were sequenced from one sample in a study of blood T cell repertoires in COVID-19 (dated by TCRdb to 2018 to 2020). Libraries were built with the immunoSEQ multiplex PCR assay. Here the immuneACCESS table is served through TCRdb, limited to in-frame sequences with V and J called. Missing clones are a known gap in these copies; in checked studies unresolved V genes cover under half, and the rest lacks a known reason. In all, the sample holds tens of thousands of clones, and around 86% of those were seen once. In total, the top ten clones hold approximately 15% of the sample. Sequencing was performed on peripheral blood. All receptors derive from a human donor in a cohort sampled during active COVID-19.

This clone was counted once. The V gene is TRBV4-3, the J gene TRBJ2-2; D gene ambiguous. The CDR3 loop spans 15 amino acids. In germline, CDR1 is LGHNA, CDR2 YSLEER. V dropped 0 bases and J dropped 7 bases, with 12 bases sitting between them. The CDR3 DNA follows: TGCGCCAGCAGCCAAGATCGGAACAGCTTCGGGGAGCTGTTTTTT. Protein product: CASSQDRNSFGELFF.

The chain links TRBV28 to TRBJ2-7; tentatively, D is TRBD2 (6 bases). Germline V lookup: CDR1 MDHEN, CDR2 SYDVKM. V shed 5 bases and J shed 4 bases, with 15 bases lying between them. The CDR3 runs 14 residues. CDR3: CASSLPGLNYEQYF. In DNA, the CDR3 is TGTGCCAGCAGTCTCCCGGGACTTAATTACGAGCAGTACTTC.

V is TRBV28 and J is TRBJ1-2, with 11 bases that match TRBD1. V was pared by 6 bases and J by 1 base, with 7 bases of the junction left unmatched. CDR3 size: 16 residues. Germline V gives CDR1 MDHEN, CDR2 SYDVKM. This CDR3 is CASRGDRGYLNYGYTF. Written as DNA, the CDR3 is TGTGCCAGCAGGGGGGACAGGGGGTATCTTAACTATGGCTACACCTTC.

The chain carries TRBV10-2 and TRBJ1-1; D remains ambiguous. Germline V lookup: CDR1 WSHSY, CDR2 SAAADI. The CDR3 covers 17 residues. With 0 bases removed from V and 1 base from J, the gap between germline ends came to 15 bases. The CDR3 sequence is CASSESWAAGGNTEAFF. CDR3 coding DNA: TGCGCCAGCAGTGAGTCCTGGGCCGCTGGAGGGAACACTGAAGCTTTCTTT.

The chain joins TRBV6-6 to TRBJ2-3, with 7 positions matching TRBD1. This CDR3 comprises 14 residues. CDR1 is MNHNY and CDR2 is SVGAGI in the germline V gene (reference sequence). V lost 5 bases to trimming and J lost 4 bases; unmatched junction nucleotides: 6. The CDR3 nucleotides read TGTGCCAGCAGTCTGCGACAGGGCGCAGATACGCAGTATTTT. Protein product: CASSLRQGADTQYF.

The genes are TRBV18 and TRBJ2-7, with 9 bases that match TRBD2. V was pared by 1 base and J by 4 bases, with 17 bases of the junction left unmatched. Germline-derived CDR1 and CDR2 are KGHSH and LQKENI. The CDR3 has 19 amino acids. CDR3 DNA sequence: TGTGCCAGCTCACCACTTTTAACTCCTAGCGGGACGCATAAGTACGAGCAGTACTTC. Encoded protein: CASSPLLTPSGTHKYEQYF.

The chain employs TRBV11-3 and TRBJ1-2, with D tentatively TRBD1 (6 bases). The CDR3 is 15 amino acids. Germline assignment: CDR1 SGHNT and CDR2 YENEEA. Trimming pared 3 bases from V and 5 bases from J, leaving 16 bases between. This CDR3 reads CASSLPGGAGYGYTF. Written as DNA, the CDR3 is TGTGCCAGCAGCTTGCCGGGGGGCGCAGGGTATGGCTACACCTTC.

The rearrangement joins TRBV2 to TRBJ2-7; D possibly corresponds to TRBD1 (8 bases). Germline CDR1 is SNHLY and CDR2 is FYNNEI. The CDR3 extends over 16 amino acids. The ends were cut back, 3 bases at V and 2 bases at J, with 17 bases in the middle. Here the CDR3 DNA reads TGTGCCAGCAGTGACCCGGGGGGACAGGCTCCCTACGAGCAGTACTTC. This gives the protein CASSDPGGQAPYEQYF.

The V and J genes are TRBV11-3 and TRBJ2-3, with a weak D call TRBD2 (6 bases). The CDR3 loop spans 15 amino acids. Looked up from germline, CDR1 is SGHNT and CDR2 is YENEEA. Trimming removed 5 bases from V and 4 bases from J, with 16 bases in between. The CDR3 reads CASSPSWGRSDTQYF. CDR3 nucleotide sequence: TGTGCCAGCAGCCCCTCCTGGGGGAGGTCAGATACGCAGTATTTT.

This chain joins TRBV7-9 and TRBJ2-1; no firm D call. Trimming shortened V by 1 base and J by 15 bases, and 16 bases separated the two germline ends. CDR1 and CDR2 (germline): SEHNR, FQNEAQ (reference sequence). The CDR3 spans 13 residues. This CDR3 is CASSLDPGPRWFF. The CDR3 DNA sequence: TGTGCCAGCAGCTTAGATCCTGGGCCCCGTTGGTTCTTC.

V and J are TRBV28 and TRBJ2-3; 11 bases align to TRBD2. The V and J ends lost 3 bases and 6 bases, in that order; junction bases with no gene match: 5. The CDR3 runs 15 residues. Germline CDR1 reads MDHEN; CDR2 reads SYDVKM. The CDR3 region has the DNA TGTGCCAGCAGTTTTGCTAGCGGGAGGAGTGATACGCAGTATTTT. Amino acids: CASSFASGRSDTQYF. The full variable domain, its missing parts supplied by reference TRBV28 and TRBJ2-3, is DVKVTQSSRYLVKRTGEKVFLECVQDMDHENMFWYRQDPGLGLRLIYFSYDVKMKEKGDIPEGYSVSREKKERFSLILESASTNQTSMYLCASSFASGRSDTQYFGPGTRLTVL.

This chain links TRBV27 with TRBJ2-7; 9 nucleotides agree with TRBD1. The length of the CDR3 is 14 residues. J lost 6 bases, V lost 2 bases, and 5 bases had no gene match. Germline CDR1 MNHEY, CDR2 SMNVEV (reference sequence). CDR3 DNA: TGTGCCAGCAGTTTAGACAGGGGGAGGGGCGAGCAGTACTTC. Its protein product is CASSLDRGRGEQYF.

This clone showed up just a few times. The V call is TRBV11-1, the J call TRBJ2-7; no definite D call. The germline V gene has CDR1 SGHAT and CDR2 FQDESV (reference sequence). CDR3 length: 14 amino acids. The V and J ends lost 1 base and 2 bases respectively, with 9 bases between them. CDR3 residues: CASSLGLDAYEQYF. The DNA of the CDR3 is TGTGCCAGCAGCTTAGGACTCGACGCCTACGAGCAGTACTTC.

The chain joins TRBV13 to TRBJ2-2, with TRBD2 identical over 11 bases. Germline V gives CDR1 PRHDT, CDR2 FYEKMQ (reference sequence). V lost 4 bases, J lost 4 bases, and 14 bases stayed unmatched. This CDR3 spans 19 amino acids. The CDR3 spells CASSSALGSGRARTGELFF. CDR3 sequence (DNA): TGTGCCAGCAGCTCGGCCCTAGGTAGCGGGAGGGCTCGCACCGGGGAGCTGTTTTTT.

With respect to this clone: One end of the junction varies from germline; a read error may be responsible. V and J are TRBV2 and TRBJ1-6; tentative D call: TRBD1 (6 bases). The germline CDR1 and CDR2 sequences are SNHLY and FYNNEI. There are 14 residues in the CDR3. CDR3 loop: CASREDRPNSPLHF. CDR3 DNA: TGTGCCAGCAGAGAAGACAGGCCAAATTCACCCCTCCACTTT.

The chain joins TRBV11-3 to TRBJ2-1; unclear D gene. The V and J ends lost 6 bases and 6 bases respectively, with 12 bases between them. Germline loops: CDR1 SGHNT, CDR2 YENEEA. This CDR3 is built from 13 residues. The CDR3 DNA is TGTGCCAGCAGAATGGCGGATCTCAATGAGCAGTTCTTC. It yields the protein CASRMADLNEQFF.

V and J are TRBV12-5 and TRBJ2-7; perhaps TRBD1 as D (6 bases). The CDR3 has 13 amino acids. The V gene lost 7 bases and the J gene lost 2 bases, with 12 bases spanning the gap. Germline loops: CDR1 LGHNT, CDR2 FRNRAP. DNA for the CDR3: TGTGCTAGTGCCGACTGGGACACCTACGAGCAGTACTTC. The encoded protein is CASADWDTYEQYF.

The chain carries TRBV7-9 and TRBJ2-7; possible D gene TRBD2, 6 bases. This CDR3 is built from 15 residues. Germline V lookup: CDR1 SEHNR, CDR2 FQNEAQ (reference sequence). Trimming left V 6 bases short and J 5 bases short, with 20 bases between. The CDR3 sequence: CASSRGGSSADEQYF. CDR3 in DNA: TGTGCCAGCAGTCGGGGCGGGTCTAGCGCAGACGAGCAGTACTTC.

This clone was recorded only once. The chain couples TRBV19 to TRBJ1-2, with TRBD1 as a possible D gene (5 bases). This CDR3 comprises 13 residues. CDR1 LNHDA and CDR2 SQIVND come from the germline V gene (reference sequence). V shed 0 bases and J shed 8 bases, with 10 bases lying between them. CDR3 protein: CASSIDWRGGYTF. As DNA, the CDR3 is TGTGCCAGTAGTATAGACTGGAGGGGCGGCTACACCTTC.

The chain has TRBV3-1 (or the pseudogene TRBV3-2) and TRBJ2-7; 8 bases match TRBD2. The CDR3 length is 13 residues. Unmatched junction bases numbered 2, after V lost 4 bases and J lost 3 bases. The germline CDR1 and CDR2 sequences are LGHDT and YNNKEL (reference sequence). CDR3 bases: TGTGCCAGCAGCCGTCGGGAGGGCTACGAGCAGTACTTC. As protein: CASSRREGYEQYF.

V and J are TRBV6-5 and TRBJ2-4, with a tentative D call TRBD1 (6 bases). Germline V gives CDR1 MNHEY, CDR2 SVGAGI. The CDR3 contains 14 residues. The germline V and J ends were trimmed by 8 bases and 3 bases, with 14 bases remaining between them. DNA of the CDR3: TGTGCCAGCGGGACATATGACGGCAAAAACATTCAGTACTTC. Translated: CASGTYDGKNIQYF.

The chain uses TRBV27 and TRBJ2-1; D may be TRBD1 (6 bases). The CDR3 is 14 residues long. Germline CDR1 is MNHEY and CDR2 is SMNVEV (reference sequence). The V end lost 2 bases, the J end lost 9 bases, and 14 bases lay between the germline ends. Written as DNA, the CDR3 is TGTGCCAGCAGTTTACACACAAGGGGGAGTGAGCAGTTCTTC. Its translation is CASSLHTRGSEQFF.

The V and J genes are TRBV2 and TRBJ1-5; 7 bases agree with TRBD1. Per the germline V gene, CDR1 is SNHLY and CDR2 is FYNNEI. The CDR3 spans 15 residues. Trimming removed 6 bases from V and 7 bases from J; junction bases left unmatched: 12. The CDR3 DNA sequence: TGTGCCAGCAGCGCCCGCGGCAGGGGGTACCAGCCCCAGCATTTT. Protein product: CASSARGRGYQPQHF.

The sample holds one count of this clone. V usage is TRBV2 and J usage is TRBJ2-7; TRBD1 might be the D (6 bases). Germline CDR1 and CDR2: SNHLY and FYNNEI. The length of the CDR3 is 14 residues. The ends were cut back, 8 bases at V and 2 bases at J, with 16 bases in the middle. The CDR3 DNA reads TGTGCCAGCGGGCTCCGGACAGCCGCCTACGAGCAGTACTTC. As protein: CASGLRTAAYEQYF.

The chain joins TRBV28 to TRBJ2-7; 8 bases agree with TRBD1. With 4 bases clipped from V and 8 bases from J, the junction kept 13 bases outside the gene matches. In germline, CDR1 is MDHEN, CDR2 SYDVKM. The CDR3 spans 15 residues. CDR3 in amino acids: CASSSPGTGGRQQYF. The DNA of the CDR3 is TGTGCCAGCAGTTCTCCTGGGACAGGAGGGAGACAGCAGTACTTC.

The chain has TRBV28 and TRBJ2-7; the D gene is possibly TRBD1 (6 bases). This CDR3 comprises 14 residues. V was cut by 4 bases and J by 8 bases, with 18 bases left in between. Germline V gives CDR1 MDHEN, CDR2 SYDVKM. Written as DNA, the CDR3 is TGTGCCAGCAGTTCCGCCGGGACAACGAGAAAGCAGTACTTC. Residues: CASSSAGTTRKQYF.